This T cell receptor (beta chain) is from a study of control samples from healthy donors and cancer patients. Using immunoSEQ multiplex PCR, the repertoire was profiled, and TCRdb retains in-frame clones only, with some absent. Among some 140,000 clones, more than 90% were seen once, and the ten largest hold about 11%. Trimming stripped 8 bases from V and 1 base from J, with 12 bases between. Germline V gene data show CDR1 as SEHNR and CDR2 as FQNEAQ (reference sequence). This CDR3 spans 14 amino acids. This clone appeared once. Sequencing was performed on blood. The V call is TRBV7-9, the J call TRBJ1-5; no reliable D call. This clonotype originated in a man aged 25-40 years in good health. CDR3 amino acids: CASSKLGSNQPQHF. In DNA form, the CDR3 reads TGTGCCAGCTCAAAGTTGGGGAGCAATCAGCCCCAGCATTTT.